What follows describes a single T cell receptor beta chain. The CDR3 spans 13 residues. Trimming cost V 2 bases and J 3 bases, with 10 bases left between them. CDR1 and CDR2 from the germline V gene are SQVTM and ANQGSEA. Method: immunoSEQ multiplex PCR; TCRdb's copy keeps in-frame clones and lacks some. This repertoire shows 150,000 to 250,000 clones, 84% found once; its top ten account for roughly 13%. This sample is drawn from a study of cytomegalovirus exposure and HLA in healthy donors. The chain carries TRBV29-1 and TRBJ1-1; D unclear. This sequence was found in a woman aged 25 to 39 in good health and CMV-seropositive. Sequencing was done on a sample of PBMCs. CDR3 sequence (DNA): TGCAGCGTTGAATGGTTCGGGGACACTGAAGCTTTCTTT. Its translation is CSVEWFGDTEAFF.